This section outlines one T cell receptor beta chain sequence together with its context. MiXCR was run by TCRdb on the RT-PCR reads, yielding one entry per CDR3 protein. The profile shows approximately 720,000 distinct CDR3 sequences, approximately 15% of them singletons. The CDR3 is 15 residues long. Per the germline V gene, CDR1 is SGHVS and CDR2 is FQNEAQ. V was shortened by 3 bases and J by 5 bases, with 16 bases between the two germline ends. The chain recombines TRBV7-8 with TRBJ1-1, with D perhaps matching TRBD1 (5 bases). The source is a female donor in good health, serving as a healthy control. Material for sequencing was memory CD4+ T cells from blood. As DNA, the CDR3 is TGTGCCAGCAGCTTCCCCCAGGGTGTTCGAACTGAAGCTTTCTTT. Its protein product is CASSFPQGVRTEAFF.